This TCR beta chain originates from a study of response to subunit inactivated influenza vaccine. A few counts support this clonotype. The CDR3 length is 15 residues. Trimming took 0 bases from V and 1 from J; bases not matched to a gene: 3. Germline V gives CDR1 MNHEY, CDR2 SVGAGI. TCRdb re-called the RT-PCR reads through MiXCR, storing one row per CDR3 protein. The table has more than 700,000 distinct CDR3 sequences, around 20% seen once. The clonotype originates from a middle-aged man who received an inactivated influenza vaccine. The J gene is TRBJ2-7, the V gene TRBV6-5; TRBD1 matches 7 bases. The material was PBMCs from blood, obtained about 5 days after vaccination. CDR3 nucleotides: TGTGCCAGCAGTTACTCACAGGGGTCGTCCTACGAGCAGTACTTC. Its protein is CASSYSQGSSYEQYF.